The 27 T cell receptor beta chains below were found in one sample sequenced in a study of T cell responses to AZD1222 COVID-19 vaccine. Produced via immunoSEQ multiplex PCR; TCRdb's table is partial and in-frame only. This sample has about 86,000 clones, with roughly 90% found just once. The source material was peripheral blood, sampled 28 days after the second AZD1222 dose. The receptors were sampled from an adult who received the AZD1222 COVID-19 vaccine.

The rearrangement uses TRBV3-1 (or the pseudogene TRBV3-2) and TRBJ1-1, with D uncertain. There are 13 residues in the CDR3. Trimming removed 7 bases at V and 1 base at J, with 10 bases between. Germline CDR1 LGHDT, CDR2 YNNKEL (reference sequence). The CDR3 loop reads CASTRSGNTEAFF. The CDR3 DNA is TGTGCCAGCACCCGTTCGGGGAACACTGAAGCTTTCTTT.

This chain joins TRBV28 and TRBJ1-2; D remains unclear. The CDR3 loop spans 13 amino acids. V was pared by 3 bases and J by 4 bases, with 9 bases between. In germline, CDR1 is MDHEN, CDR2 SYDVKM. The CDR3 nucleotides are TGTGCCAGCAGTTTTGGGTATATCTATGGCTACACCTTC. Its translation is CASSFGYIYGYTF.

The chain employs TRBV6-5 and TRBJ2-7; D unclear. This CDR3 region has 12 residues. Germline lookup yields CDR1 MNHEY and CDR2 SVGAGI. V lost 2 bases, J lost 6 bases, and 8 bases lay in between. The chain's CDR3 is CASSYGFSEQYF. The CDR3 bases are TGTGCCAGCAGTTACGGCTTTTCCGAGCAGTACTTC.

This clone has more than one count but fewer than ten. This chain links TRBV28 with TRBJ2-1; no clear D gene. CDR3 size: 13 residues. Germline assignment: CDR1 MDHEN and CDR2 SYDVKM. Deletions cut 6 bases from V and 0 bases from J, with 6 bases between. This chain's CDR3 is CASRYLSYNEQFF. The CDR3 coding sequence is TGTGCCAGCAGATACCTCTCCTACAATGAGCAGTTCTTC. Using reference TRBV28 and TRBJ2-1 for the parts outside the CDR3, the full variable domain is DVKVTQSSRYLVKRTGEKVFLECVQDMDHENMFWYRQDPGLGLRLIYFSYDVKMKEKGDIPEGYSVSREKKERFSLILESASTNQTSMYLCASRYLSYNEQFFGPGTRLTVL.

V is TRBV11-2 and J is TRBJ2-5; 8 nucleotides line up with TRBD2. V trimming: 5 bases; J trimming: 0 bases; junction bases outside the gene matches: 8. CDR3 length equals 16 residues. The germline CDR1 and CDR2 sequences are SGHAT and FQNNGV. The CDR3 spells CASSPGVTSDQETQYF. The CDR3 DNA follows: TGTGCCAGCAGCCCGGGCGTGACTAGCGACCAAGAGACCCAGTACTTC.

The chain has TRBV28 and TRBJ2-3; D may be TRBD1 or TRBD2 (5 bases each). Germline V gene lookup returns CDR1 MDHEN and CDR2 SYDVKM. V was trimmed by 6 bases and J by 5 bases, leaving 9 bases between them. The CDR3 consists of 12 residues. CDR3 sequence reads: CASRGTVDTQYF. In nucleotides, the CDR3 is TGTGCCAGCAGAGGGACGGTAGATACGCAGTATTTT.

The gene calls are TRBV7-9 and TRBJ2-5; D gene uncertain. V was shortened by 5 bases and J by 2 bases, with 15 bases between the two germline ends. The germline V gene has CDR1 SEHNR and CDR2 FQNEAQ (reference sequence). CDR3 length: 15 amino acids. CDR3 bases: TGTGCCAGCAGCCTAAACGGCGCATTACAAGAGACCCAGTACTTC. It yields the protein CASSLNGALQETQYF.

The chain combines TRBV6-5 with TRBJ1-4; TRBD1 is a possible D gene (6 bases). Germline CDR1 reads MNHEY; CDR2 reads SVGAGI. Trimming took off 7 bases at V and 7 bases at J, with 16 bases between the two ends. This CDR3 has 14 amino acids. The CDR3 loop is CASTRGAGGEKLFF. The DNA of the CDR3 is TGTGCCAGCACTCGGGGGGCAGGAGGTGAAAAACTGTTTTTT.

This clone was recorded once. The chain joins TRBV6-5 to TRBJ2-1; TRBD1 matches 8 bases. Germline V gene sequence: CDR1 MNHEY, CDR2 SVGAGI. CDR3 size: 14 residues. V trimming: 5 bases; J trimming: 9 bases; junction bases outside the gene matches: 9. The CDR3 sequence is CASSPSGTGSEQFF. The CDR3 DNA follows: TGTGCCAGCAGTCCATCCGGGACAGGATCTGAGCAGTTCTTC.

This chain connects TRBV27 to TRBJ1-2, with no clear D. V shed 7 bases and J shed 0 bases, with 18 bases lying between them. The CDR3 loop spans 16 amino acids. The germline gives CDR1 MNHEY, CDR2 SMNVEV (reference sequence). This chain's CDR3 is CASKAGLLVSNYGYTF. As DNA, the CDR3 is TGTGCCAGCAAGGCCGGCCTCCTAGTTTCTAACTATGGCTACACCTTC.

The chain links TRBV5-1 to TRBJ1-2; TRBD1 agrees at 8 bases. The CDR3 is made up of 15 amino acids. Germline V lookup: CDR1 SGHRS, CDR2 YFSETQ. The V and J ends lost 4 bases and 4 bases, in that order; junction bases with no gene match: 9. The CDR3, as DNA: TGCGCCAGCAGCCTCACTACAGGGGGAAGCTATGGCTACACCTTC. It codes for CASSLTTGGSYGYTF.

This clone turned up a few times. This chain connects TRBV2 to TRBJ2-3; unclear D gene. CDR1 and CDR2 (germline): SNHLY, FYNNEI. V shed 3 bases and J shed 1 base, with 5 bases lying between them. This CDR3 comprises 13 residues. Written as DNA, the CDR3 is TGTGCCAGCAGTGATCAGGGCACAGATACGCAGTATTTT. Amino acids: CASSDQGTDTQYF.

The rearrangement uses TRBV6-5 and TRBJ2-7, with D tentatively TRBD2 (5 bases). This CDR3 contains 15 residues. CDR1 and CDR2 from the germline V gene are MNHEY and SVGAGI. V gave up 6 bases and J gave up 5 bases, with 20 bases separating them. The CDR3 DNA is TGTGCCAGCAGCCCCAGTATGTGGGAGCGGAACGAGCAGTACTTC. Amino acid sequence: CASSPSMWERNEQYF.

The chain employs TRBV19 and TRBJ1-5; no firm D call. Trimming stripped 3 bases from V and 3 bases from J, with 3 bases between. CDR1 and CDR2 (germline): LNHDA, SQIVND (reference sequence). This CDR3 contains 12 residues. The CDR3 spells CASSMINQPQHF. CDR3 nucleotide sequence: TGTGCCAGTAGTATGATCAATCAGCCCCAGCATTTT.

The chain uses TRBV11-2 and TRBJ1-6, with D unclear. V was pared by 1 base and J by 7 bases, with 5 bases between. CDR3 length: 13 amino acids. The germline gives CDR1 SGHAT, CDR2 FQNNGV. CDR3 DNA sequence: TGTGCCAGCAGCTTAGTGGTGAATTCACCCCTCCACTTT. This encodes CASSLVVNSPLHF.

CDR3 residues: CASSGQGEVYEQYF. As DNA, the CDR3 is TGCGCCAGCAGCGGACAGGGGGAGGTATACGAGCAGTACTTC. The gene calls are TRBV5-1 and TRBJ2-7, with 10 bases lining up with TRBD1. Trimming took 4 bases from V and 4 from J; bases not matched to a gene: 5. In germline, CDR1 is SGHRS, CDR2 YFSETQ. The CDR3 spans 14 residues.

This clone came up once. The rearrangement links TRBV7-8 to TRBJ1-2, with D hard to call. Between the trimmed V and J ends, which lost 5 bases and 5 bases, there was a span of 15 bases. Germline CDR1 reads SGHVS; CDR2 reads FQNEAQ. This CDR3 is 14 amino acids long. CDR3: CASSITGVPYGYTF. The CDR3 DNA reads as TGTGCCAGCAGCATAACCGGGGTTCCGTATGGCTACACCTTC.

This sequence joins TRBV7-2 and TRBJ2-5; TRBD2 matches at 7 bases. This CDR3 contains 13 residues. V shed 3 bases, J shed 5 bases, and the junction held 3 bases outside the gene matches. Germline values: CDR1 SGHTA, CDR2 FQGNSA. This CDR3 is CASSFPGRETQYF. In DNA, the CDR3 is TGTGCCAGCAGCTTCCCCGGGAGGGAGACCCAGTACTTC.

The chain links TRBV2 to TRBJ2-7, with D possibly TRBD1 on 5 matching bases. There are 15 residues in the CDR3. V dropped 8 bases and J dropped 0 bases, with 17 bases sitting between them. Germline V lookup: CDR1 SNHLY, CDR2 FYNNEI. CDR3 sequence reads: CASRIGHFSSYEQYF. The CDR3 DNA is TGTGCCAGCCGTATCGGACACTTCAGCTCCTACGAGCAGTACTTC.

The chain employs TRBV30 and TRBJ1-6, with TRBD1 identical over 8 bases. The CDR3 runs to 14 residues. V trimming: 3 bases; J trimming: 12 bases; junction bases outside the gene matches: 10. CDR1 is GTSNPN and CDR2 is SVGIG in the germline V gene (reference sequence). The CDR3 DNA is TGTGCCTGGAGGACCCGGACAGGGTCATTACCCCTCCACTTT. Protein: CAWRTRTGSLPLHF.

This chain uses TRBV10-2 with TRBJ2-7; 7 nucleotides align to TRBD1. Trimming at V came to 6 bases and at J to 4 bases, leaving 9 bases not matched to a gene. CDR3 length: 14 residues. CDR1 and CDR2 (germline): WSHSY, SAAADI. Here the CDR3 DNA reads TGCGCCAGCAGAAACACAGGGGTGGGGTACGAGCAGTACTTC. This sequence encodes CASRNTGVGYEQYF.

The chain combines TRBV3-1 (or the pseudogene TRBV3-2) with TRBJ1-6, with no clear D. The germline gives CDR1 LGHDT, CDR2 YNNKEL (reference sequence). The CDR3 contains 15 residues. V lost 0 bases, J lost 7 bases, and 10 bases lay in between. CDR3 sequence reads: CASSQEGILNSPLHF. CDR3 DNA: TGTGCCAGCAGCCAAGAGGGAATACTAAATTCACCCCTCCACTTT.

This clone was detected a few times. The chain is built from TRBV4-3 and TRBJ2-7, with 11 bases matching TRBD1. CDR1 LGHNA and CDR2 YSLEER come from the germline V gene. V trimming: 3 bases; J trimming: 2 bases; junction bases outside the gene matches: 3. The CDR3 sequence is 15 residues long. This chain's CDR3 is CASSHGTGGPYEQYF. Here the CDR3 DNA reads TGCGCCAGCAGCCACGGGACAGGGGGTCCCTACGAGCAGTACTTC.

This clone appeared once. Its ends do not fully match the called genes, so a read error is possible. The J gene is TRBJ1-1, the V gene TRBV4-2; D uncertain. The CDR3 consists of 14 residues. Germline V CDR1 and CDR2: LGHNA, YNFKEQ. The CDR3 nucleotides are TGTGCCAGCAGTCAAGAGCAGGCGGGCACTGAAGCTTTCTTT. Protein product: CASSQEQAGTEAFF.

V and J are TRBV5-1 and TRBJ2-7; TRBD2 agrees at 7 bases. V trimming: 4 bases; J trimming: 7 bases; junction bases outside the gene matches: 11. CDR3 length equals 14 residues. Germline V gene sequence: CDR1 SGHRS, CDR2 YFSETQ. The CDR3, as DNA: TGCGCCAGCAGCCCTGAGCGGGGAGGCGAAGAGCAGTACTTC. It encodes CASSPERGGEEQYF.

The V gene is TRBV9, the J gene TRBJ2-5, with 7 bases lining up with TRBD2. The CDR3 length is 13 residues. V gave up 4 bases and J gave up 2 bases; unmatched junction bases: 2. CDR1 is SGDLS, CDR2 YYNGEE, per germline. This CDR3 is CASSLADQETQYF. CDR3 coding DNA: TGTGCCAGCAGCCTAGCGGATCAAGAGACCCAGTACTTC.

The chain joins TRBV9 to TRBJ2-7; 12 bases are a match to TRBD2. V was clipped by 3 bases and J by 5 bases; unmatched bases: 3. This CDR3 spans 14 amino acids. In germline, CDR1 is SGDLS, CDR2 YYNGEE. Here the CDR3 DNA reads TGTGCCAGCAGCGGACTAGCGGGAGCCCACGAGCAGTACTTC. Its protein product is CASSGLAGAHEQYF.